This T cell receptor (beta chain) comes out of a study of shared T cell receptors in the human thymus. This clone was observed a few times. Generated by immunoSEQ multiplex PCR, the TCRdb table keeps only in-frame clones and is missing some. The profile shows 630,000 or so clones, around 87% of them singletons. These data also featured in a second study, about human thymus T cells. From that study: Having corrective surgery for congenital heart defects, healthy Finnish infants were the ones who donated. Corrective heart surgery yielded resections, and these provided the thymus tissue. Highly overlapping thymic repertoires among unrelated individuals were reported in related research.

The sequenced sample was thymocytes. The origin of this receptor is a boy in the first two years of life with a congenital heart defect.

The CDR3 DNA follows: TGTGCCAGCAGCCAATGGGACTCTCTCTCCTACGAGCAGTACTTC. Its translation: CASSQWDSLSYEQYF. The V call is TRBV16, the J call TRBJ2-7; tentatively, D is TRBD2 (6 bases). The ends were cut back, 1 base at V and 0 bases at J, with 10 bases in the middle. CDR3 size: 15 residues. The germline CDR1 and CDR2 sequences are KGHSY and FQNENV.